A selection of T cell receptor beta chains follows, all from one sample in a study of T cell changes during pregnancy in multiple sclerosis. Measured with immunoSEQ multiplex PCR; TCRdb has only the in-frame clones, and not every one. This table has 49,000 or so clones, roughly 93% appearing once. The sample was CD4+ T cells from peripheral blood mononuclear cells, taken in the second trimester of pregnancy. The receptors stem from a female donor in good health, enrolled as a control in a pregnancy study. Each CDR3 is given with its conserved first and last residue. The order of the fields is V gene, D gene, clone size, CDR3 length, J gene, CDR3 protein, CDR3 DNA. The D gene is left open where the match is weak. Expanded clones are given a class, and other clones once, few, many or no size at all.

TRBV23-1	-	-	13	TRBJ1-1	CASSPTTGAEAFF	TGCGCCAGCAGTCCCACGACGGGGGCTGAAGCTTTCTTT
TRBV6-1	-	-	17	TRBJ2-7	CASSELPGRAHSYEQYF	TGTGCCAGCAGTGAACTTCCGGGCAGGGCCCATTCCTACGAGCAGTACTTC
TRBV7-2	-	-	13	TRBJ2-7	CASSLASYSEQYF	TGTGCCAGCAGCTTAGCATCGTATTCCGAGCAGTACTTC
TRBV7-2	TRBD1	-	14	TRBJ1-2	CASSLGQGNYGYTF	TGTGCCAGCAGCTTAGGACAGGGTAACTATGGCTACACCTTC
TRBV11-2	-	-	17	TRBJ2-3	CASSPGKGRSGTDTQYF	TGTGCCAGCAGCCCAGGGAAGGGAAGATCAGGAACGGATACGCAGTATTTT
TRBV6-1	-	-	14	TRBJ1-4	CASIPDSLNEKLFF	TGTGCCAGCATCCCGGACAGCCTAAATGAAAAACTGTTTTTT
TRBV30	-	-	14	TRBJ1-5	CAWSKQGGNQPQHF	TGTGCCTGGAGTAAGCAGGGCGGCAATCAGCCCCAGCATTTT
TRBV7-3	-	-	15	TRBJ1-5	CASSSRGGWEQPQHF	TGTGCCAGCAGCTCGAGGGGGGGTTGGGAGCAGCCCCAGCATTTT
TRBV7-9	-	-	16	TRBJ2-3	CASSARDTAFTDTQYF	TGTGCCAGCAGCGCCCGGGACACGGCCTTCACAGATACGCAGTATTTT
TRBV7-2	-	few	14	TRBJ2-7	CASSSGTGNYEQYF	TGTGCCAGCAGCTCTGGAACAGGAAACTACGAGCAGTACTTC
TRBV5-4	-	-	15	TRBJ2-3	CASSLVGAAPDTQYF	TGTGCCAGCAGCTTGGTGGGGGCCGCACCAGATACGCAGTATTTT
TRBV4-2	TRBD2	-	18	TRBJ2-7	CASSPRGVGGDSSYEQYF	TGTGCCAGCAGCCCCCGGGGGGTAGGCGGGGATAGCTCCTACGAGCAGTACTTC
TRBV6-6	-	-	14	TRBJ1-2	CASSYSRDSYGYTF	TGTGCCAGCAGTTACTCGAGGGACTCCTATGGCTACACCTTC
TRBV19	-	-	17	TRBJ1-3	CASSISSAGLSGNTIYF	TGTGCCAGTAGTATAAGTTCAGCGGGGCTGTCTGGAAACACCATATATTTT
TRBV18	-	-	15	TRBJ1-1	CASSPPAGPSTEAFF	TGTGCCAGCTCACCACCGGCAGGGCCGAGCACTGAAGCTTTCTTT
TRBV7-8	TRBD2	-	14	TRBJ2-1	CASSRAAGGSEQFF	TGTGCCAGCAGCCGAGCGGCGGGGGGGAGTGAGCAGTTCTTC
TRBV11-1	TRBD1	-	14	TRBJ1-5	CASSLSGGTQPQHF	TGTGCCAGCAGCTTATCAGGGGGCACTCAGCCCCAGCATTTT
TRBV19	-	-	13	TRBJ1-1	CASSIWPSTEAFF	TGTGCCAGTAGTATTTGGCCTAGCACTGAAGCTTTCTTT
TRBV4-3	-	once	15	TRBJ2-6	CASSQDAAGANVLTF	TGCGCCAGCAGCCAAGATGCAGCTGGGGCCAACGTCCTGACTTTC
TRBV20-1	TRBD1	-	11	TRBJ1-2	CSAIDRGGYTF	TGCAGTGCGATCGACAGGGGTGGCTACACCTTC
TRBV15	-	-	15	TRBJ1-5	CATSRVSQSNQPQHF	TGTGCCACCAGCAGAGTTTCACAGTCTAATCAGCCCCAGCATTTT
TRBV30	-	-	12	TRBJ1-3	CAWDISGNTIYF	TGTGCCTGGGACATCTCTGGAAACACCATATATTTT
TRBV7-2	-	-	14	TRBJ2-7	CASSLGRSAHEQYF	TGTGCCAGCAGCTTAGGCCGCAGTGCCCACGAGCAGTACTTC
TRBV4-1	TRBD2	-	16	TRBJ2-5	CASSQGTSGVGETQYF	TGCGCCAGCAGCCAAGGGACTAGCGGGGTAGGGGAGACCCAGTACTTC
TRBV6-5	-	once	15	TRBJ1-1	CASSSSGGARTEAFF	TGTGCCAGCAGTTCCTCCGGGGGGGCTAGGACTGAAGCTTTCTTT
TRBV21-1	-	-	14	TRBJ1-2	CASSKVRIERDHTF	TGTGCCAGCAGCAAAGTACGCATAGAGAGGGATCACACCTTC
TRBV15	-	-	18	TRBJ1-5	CATSRDLNSRGGNQPQHF	TGTGCCACCAGCAGAGATCTTAATTCCCGGGGGGGCAATCAGCCCCAGCATTTT
TRBV29-1	TRBD2	-	15	TRBJ2-1	CSGEEGLYSYNEQFF	TGCAGCGGAGAAGAGGGACTATACTCCTACAATGAGCAGTTCTTC
TRBV27	-	-	16	TRBJ2-1	CASSQWGDGSLGEQFF	TGTGCCAGCAGCCAATGGGGGGACGGCTCGCTTGGTGAGCAGTTCTTC
TRBV14	TRBD2	-	16	TRBJ2-1	CASSPGLAGGPEEQFF	TGTGCCAGCAGCCCGGGACTAGCGGGGGGGCCAGAGGAGCAGTTCTTC
TRBV25-1	TRBD1	-	13	TRBJ1-2	CASSPGGMGGYTF	TGTGCCAGCAGTCCAGGGGGAATGGGGGGCTACACCTTC
TRBV5-6	TRBD1	once	15	TRBJ1-5	CASSFGTGPNLTPHF	TGTGCCAGCAGCTTTGGGACAGGGCCTAATTTAACTCCGCATTTT
TRBV11-2	TRBD2	few	18	TRBJ2-1	CASTTGLAGYLENNEQFF	TGTGCCAGCACCACAGGACTAGCGGGGTACCTAGAAAACAATGAGCAGTTCTTC
TRBV19	-	-	11	TRBJ2-2	CATSSPGELFF	TGTGCCACCAGTAGCCCCGGGGAGCTGTTTTTT
TRBV4-3	TRBD2	-	16	TRBJ2-1	CASSQEASGGYNEQFF	TGCGCCAGCAGCCAAGAGGCTAGCGGGGGTTACAATGAGCAGTTCTTC
TRBV6-6	TRBD1	-	15	TRBJ2-5	CASSPRQGSEETQYF	TGTGCCAGCAGCCCTCGACAGGGGTCGGAAGAGACCCAGTACTTC
TRBV7-9	-	-	15	TRBJ1-3	CASRNQQSSGNTIYF	TGTGCCAGCAGGAACCAACAGAGCTCTGGAAACACCATATATTTT
TRBV15	-	once	15	TRBJ1-3	CATSRDKNSGNTIYF	TGTGCCACCAGCAGAGATAAAAACTCTGGAAACACCATATATTTT
TRBV30	-	once	12	TRBJ1-1	CAWGLRNTEAFF	TGTGCCTGGGGGCTTAGGAACACTGAAGCTTTCTTT
TRBV10-3	-	-	14	TRBJ2-3	CAISAGRRADTQYF	TGTGCCATCAGTGCAGGGAGGCGGGCTGATACGCAGTATTTT
TRBV13	TRBD2	few	16	TRBJ2-1	CASSSLAGVAYNEQFF	TGTGCCAGCAGCTCGTTAGCGGGGGTCGCCTACAATGAGCAGTTCTTC
TRBV29-1	-	-	12	TRBJ1-2	CSVEDHGYGYTF	TGCAGCGTTGAAGATCACGGGTATGGCTACACCTTC
TRBV11-3	TRBD1	-	16	TRBJ2-2	CASSFSKGARAGELFF	TGTGCCAGCAGCTTCTCCAAGGGGGCCCGCGCCGGGGAGCTGTTTTTT
TRBV9	TRBD2	-	16	TRBJ2-3	CASSVGTSGGSNTQYF	TGTGCCAGCAGCGTGGGGACTAGCGGGGGATCTAATACGCAGTATTTT
TRBV9	-	once	16	TRBJ2-3	CASSVDPLVRTDTQYF	TGTGCCAGCAGCGTAGATCCGCTAGTTCGCACAGATACGCAGTATTTT
TRBV4-1	TRBD1	-	15	TRBJ1-1	CASSPTTGGGTEAFF	TGCGCCAGCAGCCCTACGACAGGGGGCGGCACTGAAGCTTTCTTT
TRBV7-2	-	-	14	TRBJ2-1	CASSRNPGANEQFF	TGTGCCAGCAGCCGGAATCCAGGGGCCAATGAGCAGTTCTTC
TRBV13	TRBD1	-	13	TRBJ1-2	CASSLRGGVGYTF	TGTGCCAGCAGCTTAAGAGGGGGCGTTGGCTACACCTTC
TRBV27	-	-	14	TRBJ1-4	CASKGAGEGEKLFF	TGTGCCAGCAAAGGGGCAGGGGAGGGCGAAAAACTGTTTTTT
TRBV27	TRBD1	-	14	TRBJ1-2	CASSSGQGVGGYTF	TGTGCCAGCAGTTCGGGACAGGGGGTGGGTGGCTACACCTTC
TRBV2	-	few	15	TRBJ1-2	CASRVNTRTAYGYTF	TGTGCCAGCAGGGTAAATACACGAACCGCATATGGCTACACCTTC
TRBV7-3	TRBD2	-	14	TRBJ2-5	CASSRSGGLETQYF	TGTGCCAGCAGCCGCAGCGGGGGGTTAGAGACCCAGTACTTC
TRBV4-1	-	-	15	TRBJ1-2	CASSQEEGSNYGYTF	TGCGCCAGCAGCCAAGAGGAGGGCTCTAACTATGGCTACACCTTC